Following are 13 T cell receptor beta chains from one sample sequenced in a study of type 1 and type 2 diabetes patients. Amplification started from genomic DNA. Multiplex PCR with 30 forward and 13 reverse primers amplified the TCR beta CDR3. MiXCR, run by TCRdb on the multiplex PCR reads, gives a single entry per CDR3 protein. The sample includes about 250,000 distinct CDR3 sequences, over 45% of them seen just once. Sequenced material: peripheral blood mononuclear cells (PBMCs). Source of these receptors: a man younger than 35 with type 2 diabetes.

The rearrangement uses TRBV27 and TRBJ1-5; 10 bases are shared with TRBD1. The ends lost 6 bases at V and 5 bases at J; junction bases unmatched: 7. Germline-derived CDR1 and CDR2 are MNHEY and SMNVEV (reference sequence). This CDR3 is 15 amino acids long. For the CDR3, the DNA is TGTGCCAGCAGGCCCGGGACAGGGGAGGATCAGCCCCAGCATTTT. Its protein is CASRPGTGEDQPQHF.

This clonotype has at least ten counts. The J gene is TRBJ1-1, the V gene TRBV10-3; no reliable D call. Trimming took 5 bases from V and 1 from J, leaving 11 bases between them. The CDR3 runs 14 residues. The germline CDR1 and CDR2 sequences are ENHRY and SYGVKD. CDR3 DNA: TGTGCCATCAGTCCTTTGTGGGGGAACACTGAAGCTTTCTTT. The encoded protein is CAISPLWGNTEAFF.

Notes on this clonotype: A read error is possible here, since a much larger clone lies one base away. The chain carries TRBV2 and TRBJ2-5; 9 bases are shared with TRBD2. The CDR3 runs to 13 residues. Per germline, CDR1 SNHLY and CDR2 FYNNEI. CDR3 nucleotide sequence: TGTACCAGCGGGTCCGGGACTAGCAAGACCCAGTACTTC. As protein: CTSGSGTSKTQYF.

J is TRBJ1-2 and V is TRBV18; tentatively, D is TRBD1 (5 bases). The V and J ends lost 5 bases and 7 bases respectively, with 17 bases between them. This CDR3 comprises 14 residues. Germline lookup yields CDR1 KGHSH and CDR2 LQKENI. CDR3 DNA: TGTGCCAGCTCAAGGGACTCCAATCTAGGTGGCTACACCTTC. It translates to CASSRDSNLGGYTF.

The V gene is TRBV29-1, the J gene TRBJ1-2, with 7 bases fitting TRBD1. V lost 7 bases to trimming and J lost 4 bases; unmatched junction nucleotides: 6. The CDR3 has 12 residues. The germline V gene has CDR1 SQVTM and CDR2 ANQGSEA. The chain's CDR3 is CSAETGSYGYTF. The CDR3 coding sequence is TGCAGCGCCGAGACAGGGTCCTATGGCTACACCTTC.

This clonotype appeared a few times. The rearrangement links TRBV14 to TRBJ2-7; no definite D call. Germline CDR1 and CDR2: SGHDN and FVKESK. This CDR3 comprises 14 residues. V was pared by 0 bases and J by 4 bases, with 10 bases between. CDR3 residues: CASSQDYSGYEQYF. CDR3 DNA: TGTGCCAGCAGCCAAGATTACTCTGGATACGAGCAGTACTTC.

Concerning this clonotype: The junction departs from the called germline gene at one end, perhaps through a read error. The J gene is TRBJ2-3, the V gene TRBV12-3 or TRBV12-4, with TRBD2 identical over 8 bases. The length of the CDR3 is 15 residues. CDR3 sequence (DNA): TGTGCCAGCAGCCGAGCGGGAGCACGTCGAGATGCGCAGTATTTT. This codes for CASSRAGARRDAQYF.

This clonotype was counted between two and nine times. The V call is TRBV20-1, the J call TRBJ2-5; D tentatively reads TRBD1 or TRBD2 (5 bases each). Germline CDR1 DFQATT, CDR2 SNEGSKA (reference sequence). There are 18 residues in the CDR3. The V end was cut by 1 base, the J end by 3 bases, with 24 bases between. The CDR3 loop is CSARVDSNSGQTEETQYF. CDR3 DNA sequence: TGCAGTGCTAGAGTCGATTCCAACTCGGGGCAAACCGAAGAGACCCAGTACTTC.

This clonotype was recorded only once. J is TRBJ1-1 and V is TRBV29-1; D is undetermined. The CDR3 totals 14 residues. Between the trimmed V and J ends, which lost 3 bases and 4 bases, there was a span of 15 bases. Germline CDR1 and CDR2: SQVTM and ANQGSEA. This CDR3 reads CSVDIGPWGTEAFF. The CDR3 DNA follows: TGCAGCGTTGATATCGGCCCATGGGGCACTGAAGCTTTCTTT.

The V call is TRBV30, the J call TRBJ2-2, with 8 bases aligning to TRBD2. J was trimmed by 0 bases and V by 5 bases; bases with no gene match: 8. Germline CDR1 reads GTSNPN; CDR2 reads SVGIG (reference sequence). There are 16 residues in the CDR3. The CDR3 sequence: CAWLLAEPPNTGELFF. The CDR3 region has the DNA TGTGCCTGGCTACTAGCGGAGCCCCCGAACACCGGGGAGCTGTTTTTT.

The chain is built from TRBV2 and TRBJ2-2, with 7 nucleotides matching TRBD2. The V gene's germline CDR1 is SNHLY and CDR2 FYNNEI. This CDR3 comprises 18 residues. Trimming removed 1 base from V and 0 bases from J; junction bases left unmatched: 8. CDR3 sequence: CASSEGGPGLTNTGELFF. CDR3 nucleotide sequence: TGTGCCAGCAGTGAAGGGGGACCGGGACTAACGAACACCGGGGAGCTGTTTTTT.

This clonotype occurred a few times. The chain recombines TRBV19 with TRBJ1-2, with D unresolved. CDR1 and CDR2 from the germline V gene are LNHDA and SQIVND (reference sequence). The germline V and J ends were trimmed by 1 base and 2 bases, with 11 bases remaining between them. The CDR3 has 15 residues. The CDR3 protein is CASSIASAENYGYTF. CDR3 nucleotides: TGTGCCAGTAGTATAGCTTCGGCGGAAAACTATGGCTACACCTTC.

The chain couples TRBV13 to TRBJ1-2, with D uncertain. This CDR3 has 14 amino acids. From germline, CDR1 is PRHDT and CDR2 FYEKMQ (reference sequence). Trimming shortened V by 7 bases and J by 4 bases, and 16 bases separated the two germline ends. The CDR3 sequence: CASILAQAPYGYTF. The DNA of the CDR3 is TGTGCCAGCATCCTAGCTCAGGCCCCCTATGGCTACACCTTC.